The 30 T cell receptor beta chains given below trace back to one sample, sequenced in a study of CD8 T cells in ankylosing spondylitis. Whole-study findings and limits: A TCR beta motif made of fewer than ten highly homologous variants seemed typical of ankylosing spondylitis blood.

What these receptors recognize is not known. One entry per CDR3 protein results from TCRdb running MiXCR on the 5' RACE reads. The sample includes about 440,000 distinct CDR3 sequences, about 15% of them seen just once. Specimen: blood, either unsorted or a sorted T cell fraction (not recorded which). These receptor sequences come from a male donor with ankylosing spondylitis.

This clonotype was detected ten times or more. This chain uses TRBV3-1 with TRBJ1-1; unclear D gene. V was clipped by 1 base and J by 0 bases, with 3 bases between them. CDR3 length: 13 amino acids. Germline assignment: CDR1 LGHDT and CDR2 YNNKEL (reference sequence). The DNA of the CDR3 is TGTGCCAGCAGCCAAGGAATGAACACTGAAGCTTTCTTT. It codes for CASSQGMNTEAFF.

This clonotype has more than one count but fewer than ten. This chain connects TRBV4-1 to TRBJ2-7; D might be TRBD1 or TRBD2, each matching 5 bases. Germline-derived CDR1 and CDR2 are MGHRA and YSYEKL. The CDR3 has 16 residues. Trimming left V 3 bases short and J 0 bases short, with 15 bases between. The CDR3 sequence is CASSQGMGTSSYEQYF. DNA for the CDR3: TGCGCCAGCAGCCAGGGCATGGGGACCAGCTCCTACGAGCAGTACTTC.

The rearrangement joins TRBV28 to TRBJ2-4; TRBD1 is a possible D gene (6 bases). The CDR3 contains 15 residues. The V end lost 3 bases, the J end lost 1 base, and 10 bases lay between the germline ends. Germline CDR1 and CDR2: MDHEN and SYDVKM. CDR3 DNA sequence: TGTGCCAGCAGTTTCCAGGGGTTGGCCAAAAACATTCAGTACTTC. Translated: CASSFQGLAKNIQYF.

This clonotype turned up a few times. This sequence joins TRBV28 and TRBJ1-5; the D gene is possibly TRBD1 (5 bases). V lost 6 bases, J lost 6 bases, and 15 bases lay in between. This CDR3 spans 14 amino acids. Germline CDR1 is MDHEN and CDR2 is SYDVKM. CDR3 bases: TGTGCCAGCAGCCTCGGGAAGGGGAGTCAGCCCCAGCATTTT. It is translated as CASSLGKGSQPQHF.

The chain couples TRBV3-1 to TRBJ2-5; a weak D match, TRBD2 (5 bases). Per the germline V gene, CDR1 is LGHDT and CDR2 is YNNKEL (reference sequence). This CDR3 comprises 16 residues. Trimming pared 0 bases from V and 5 bases from J, leaving 16 bases between. The CDR3, as DNA: TGTGCCAGCAGCCAAGAAAGCAGGCCGGGGTCGGAGACCCAGTACTTC. It translates to CASSQESRPGSETQYF.

This clonotype was counted between two and nine times. DNA for the CDR3: TGTGCCACCAGCAGGGCCGGGACAGGGGGCACCGGGGAGCTGTTTTTT. Residues: CATSRAGTGGTGELFF. The chain recombines TRBV15 with TRBJ2-2, with 11 bases aligning to TRBD1. The CDR3 covers 16 residues. Trimming removed 3 bases from V and 4 bases from J; junction bases left unmatched: 4. CDR1 and CDR2 from the germline V gene are LNHNV and YYDKDF (reference sequence).

V and J are TRBV12-3 or TRBV12-4 and TRBJ2-5, with TRBD2 as a possible D gene (6 bases). The length of the CDR3 is 15 residues. V shed 4 bases and J shed 3 bases, with 15 bases lying between them. CDR3 DNA: TGTGCCAGCAGTTCCAGGCGGGGCCTAAAAGAGACCCAGTACTTC. It translates to CASSSRRGLKETQYF.

This chain links TRBV9 with TRBJ1-4; tentatively, D is TRBD1 (5 bases). The germline CDR1 and CDR2 sequences are SGDLS and YYNGEE. There are 15 residues in the CDR3. Trimming removed 0 bases at V and 7 bases at J, with 13 bases between. CDR3 in amino acids: CASSVAGTPIEKLFF. The CDR3 nucleotides read TGTGCCAGCAGCGTAGCAGGGACCCCGATTGAAAAACTGTTTTTT.

This clonotype was observed a handful of times. The J gene is TRBJ1-2, the V gene TRBV7-9; D unclear. This CDR3 region has 16 residues. Trimming took 2 bases from V and 0 from J, leaving 13 bases between them. From germline, CDR1 is SEHNR and CDR2 FQNEAQ (reference sequence). The CDR3, as DNA: TGTGCCAGCAGCTTACCCGGACGGGGAGCTAACTATGGCTACACCTTC. It translates to CASSLPGRGANYGYTF.

This clonotype was found a few times. The rearrangement uses TRBV20-1 and TRBJ1-6, with TRBD1 matching over 7 bases. Losses at the gene ends were 6 bases for V and 5 bases for J; bases not matched to a gene: 10. The germline gives CDR1 DFQATT, CDR2 SNEGSKA (reference sequence). This CDR3 spans 15 amino acids. The CDR3 loop reads CSAPWTGLDNSPLHF. The CDR3 coding sequence is TGCAGTGCGCCCTGGACAGGTCTGGATAATTCACCCCTCCACTTT.

This clonotype was picked up a small number of times. The chain is built from TRBV12-3 or TRBV12-4 and TRBJ1-5; 7 bases map to TRBD1. The CDR3 extends over 14 amino acids. The ends lost 5 bases at V and 3 bases at J; junction bases unmatched: 4. CDR3 nucleotides: TGTGCCAGCAGTACGACAGGGACCAATCAGCCCCAGCATTTT. Amino acids: CASSTTGTNQPQHF.

This sequence joins TRBV20-1 and TRBJ2-7, with 14 bases lining up with TRBD2. CDR3 length: 19 amino acids. Germline V gene lookup returns CDR1 DFQATT and CDR2 SNEGSKA (reference sequence). The V gene end was trimmed by 3 bases and the J gene end by 0 bases; junction bases not matched to a gene: 13. The CDR3 protein is CSAREGLAGGPHSSYEQYF. The CDR3 DNA reads as TGCAGTGCTAGGGAAGGACTAGCGGGGGGACCTCATTCCTCCTACGAGCAGTACTTC.

The rearrangement uses TRBV5-1 and TRBJ1-1; the match to TRBD1 covers 8 bases. There are 17 residues in the CDR3. Per the germline V gene, CDR1 is SGHRS and CDR2 is YFSETQ. V was pared by 5 bases and J by 0 bases, with 12 bases of the junction left unmatched. The CDR3 sequence: CASRETTGTGMNTEAFF. DNA of the CDR3: TGCGCCAGCAGGGAGACAACCGGGACAGGAATGAACACTGAAGCTTTCTTT. The entire variable domain, with the rest obtained from reference TRBV5-1 and TRBJ1-1, is as follows: KAGVTQTPRYLIKTRGQQVTLSCSPISGHRSVSWYQQTPGQGLQFLFEYFSETQRNKGNFPGRFSGRQFSNSRSEMNVSTLELGDSALYLCASRETTGTGMNTEAFFGQGTRLTVV.

This clonotype was observed many times. V is TRBV5-1 and J is TRBJ2-1; D is ambiguous. In germline, CDR1 is SGHRS, CDR2 YFSETQ. This CDR3 region has 15 residues. V was clipped by 4 bases and J by 1 base, with 12 bases between them. CDR3 loop: CASSRDPQSYNEQFF. The CDR3 DNA reads as TGCGCCAGCAGCCGAGACCCACAATCCTACAATGAGCAGTTCTTC.

The chain recombines TRBV7-2 with TRBJ2-2; D is undetermined. V was clipped by 4 bases and J by 2 bases, with 8 bases between them. Germline V gives CDR1 SGHTA, CDR2 FQGNSA. This CDR3 spans 14 amino acids. Here the CDR3 reads CASSSQRNTGELFF. The CDR3, as DNA: TGTGCCAGCAGCTCGCAAAGAAACACCGGGGAGCTGTTTTTT. The full variable domain, with the rest looked up from reference TRBV7-2 and TRBJ2-2, is GAGVSQSPSNKVTEKGKDVELRCDPISGHTALYWYRQSLGQGLEFLIYFQGNSAPDKSGLPSDRFSAERTGGSVSTLTIQRTQQEDSAVYLCASSSQRNTGELFFGEGSRLTVL.

This clonotype was found a few times. The gene calls are TRBV15 and TRBJ1-1; D not certain. Per the germline V gene, CDR1 is LNHNV and CDR2 is YYDKDF (reference sequence). Trimming cost V 5 bases and J 1 base, with 14 bases left between them. This CDR3 contains 15 residues. Here the CDR3 DNA reads TGTGCCACCAGCGGCCGTCTAAATCGGAACACTGAAGCTTTCTTT. This translates into CATSGRLNRNTEAFF.

This clonotype has just a few counts. The V call is TRBV3-1, the J call TRBJ2-2; 7 positions agree with TRBD1. CDR1 is LGHDT and CDR2 is YNNKEL in the germline V gene (reference sequence). CDR3 length: 15 amino acids. Trimming at V came to 1 base and at J to 5 bases, leaving 4 bases not matched to a gene. CDR3 DNA: TGTGCCAGCAGCCAAGGGGACAGCAGAACCGGGGAGCTGTTTTTT. It translates to CASSQGDSRTGELFF. The whole variable domain, remainder taken from reference TRBV3-1 and TRBJ2-2, is DTAVSQTPKYLVTQMGNDKSIKCEQNLGHDTMYWYKQDSKKFLKIMFSYNNKELIINETVPNRFSPKSPDKAHLNLHINSLELGDSAVYFCASSQGDSRTGELFFGEGSRLTVL.

This clonotype was found a few times. The chain employs TRBV20-1 and TRBJ2-1; D is ambiguous. The germline V gene has CDR1 DFQATT and CDR2 SNEGSKA (reference sequence). The CDR3 length is 15 residues. V lost 2 bases and J 4 bases, leaving 15 bases between the germline ends. CDR3 in amino acids: CSARSERPGYNEQFF. CDR3 nucleotide sequence: TGCAGTGCTAGATCCGAGAGACCCGGGTACAATGAGCAGTTCTTC.

The chain recombines TRBV11-2 with TRBJ2-7, with 8 bases identical to TRBD1. Germline V gives CDR1 SGHAT, CDR2 FQNNGV. CDR3 length: 14 residues. V trimming: 6 bases; J trimming: 3 bases; junction bases outside the gene matches: 7. The CDR3 loop is CASRQTGANYEQYF. DNA for the CDR3: TGTGCCAGCAGACAGACAGGGGCTAACTACGAGCAGTACTTC.

The CDR3 DNA follows: TGCGCCAGCAGCTTGTTCGGATACGAGCAGTACTTC. Its translation is CASSLFGYEQYF. V usage is TRBV5-1 and J usage is TRBJ2-7; D ambiguous. This CDR3 region has 12 residues. Germline CDR1 and CDR2: SGHRS and YFSETQ. V was shortened by 1 base and J by 4 bases, with 6 bases between the two germline ends.

This clonotype occurred a few times. The CDR3 reads CASSRRTAGIGYTF. CDR3 DNA: TGCGCCAGCAGCCGGCGGACGGCCGGAATCGGCTACACCTTC. The chain uses TRBV5-1 and TRBJ1-2; D ambiguous. V shed 4 bases and J shed 8 bases, with 18 bases lying between them. Looked up from germline, CDR1 is SGHRS and CDR2 is YFSETQ. CDR3 length equals 14 residues.

The table lists this clonotype with a few counts. The chain is built from TRBV29-1 and TRBJ2-5; 10 bases fit TRBD1. The V segment lost 6 bases and the J segment 5 bases; nucleotides outside the gene matches: 9. Germline CDR1 and CDR2: SQVTM and ANQGSEA. There are 14 residues in the CDR3. The CDR3 DNA follows: TGCAGCGTCCCCTGGACAGGGGGTTTTGAGACCCAGTACTTC. Its translation: CSVPWTGGFETQYF.

This clonotype has more than one count but fewer than ten. The chain couples TRBV6-2 or TRBV6-3 to TRBJ2-7; tentative D call: TRBD1 (6 bases). The V gene's germline CDR1 is MNHEY and CDR2 SVGEGT. Trimming shortened V by 6 bases and J by 2 bases, and 14 bases separated the two germline ends. The CDR3 is 14 amino acids. Written as DNA, the CDR3 is TGTGCCAGCAGGACGACAGGAAAAACCTACGAGCAGTACTTC. Translated: CASRTTGKTYEQYF.

V and J are TRBV12-3 or TRBV12-4 and TRBJ2-3; 10 bases are a match to TRBD2. The CDR3 has 17 residues. The trim removed 3 bases at V and 4 bases at J, leaving 10 bases unmatched. DNA for the CDR3: TGTGCCAGCAGTTTGGCCCCTCTAGCGGGAGCGGCAGATACGCAGTATTTT. This codes for CASSLAPLAGAADTQYF.

The chain uses TRBV30 and TRBJ1-5; D possibly corresponds to TRBD1 (5 bases). There are 13 residues in the CDR3. Germline values: CDR1 GTSNPN, CDR2 SVGIG (reference sequence). The V gene lost 7 bases and the J gene lost 0 bases, with 10 bases spanning the gap. DNA for the CDR3: TGTGCCTTGCACAGGTATAGCAATCAGCCCCAGCATTTT. This encodes CALHRYSNQPQHF.

The chain couples TRBV6-5 to TRBJ1-1; TRBD1 matches 12 bases. Losses at the gene ends were 9 bases for V and 8 bases for J; bases not matched to a gene: 4. Germline-derived CDR1 and CDR2 are MNHEY and SVGAGI. The CDR3 is 12 amino acids. The CDR3 spells CASGDRGLEAFF. The DNA for the CDR3 is TGTGCCAGTGGGGACAGGGGGCTCGAAGCTTTCTTT.

This clonotype was detected only a few times. J is TRBJ2-7 and V is TRBV25-1, with D perhaps matching TRBD1 or TRBD2 (5 bases each). The V end lost 3 bases, the J end lost 3 bases, and 18 bases lay between the germline ends. Germline values: CDR1 MGHDK, CDR2 SYGVNS. The CDR3 totals 16 residues. CDR3 sequence: CASSESGTRNLYEQYF. The CDR3 region has the DNA TGTGCCAGCAGTGAGTCGGGGACCAGGAACCTCTACGAGCAGTACTTC.

The CDR3 sequence: CSVEVRRSTQYF. The CDR3 DNA sequence: TGCAGCGTTGAAGTACGGCGTTCGACGCAGTATTTT. This chain joins TRBV29-1 and TRBJ2-3; D is uncertain. Germline loops: CDR1 SQVTM, CDR2 ANQGSEA. The germline V and J ends were trimmed by 1 base and 9 bases, with 11 bases remaining between them. There are 12 residues in the CDR3.

The rearrangement uses TRBV28 and TRBJ2-1; D uncertain. CDR1 is MDHEN, CDR2 SYDVKM, per germline. V lost 5 bases and J 5 bases, leaving 19 bases between the germline ends. CDR3 size: 16 residues. DNA for the CDR3: TGTGCCAGCAGTGACCCCTCTACTTACAACAACAATGAGCAGTTCTTC. Translating it yields CASSDPSTYNNNEQFF.

This clonotype has only a few counts. This chain joins TRBV5-1 and TRBJ1-6, with D possibly TRBD1 on 6 matching bases. The CDR3 is 16 residues long. V was trimmed by 1 base and J by 8 bases, leaving 16 bases between them. Per the germline V gene, CDR1 is SGHRS and CDR2 is YFSETQ. CDR3 amino acids: CASSLNAGTSDSPLHF. DNA for the CDR3: TGCGCCAGCAGCTTGAACGCCGGGACATCGGATTCACCCCTCCACTTT. The complete variable domain, with remaining parts taken from reference TRBV5-1 and TRBJ1-6, reads KAGVTQTPRYLIKTRGQQVTLSCSPISGHRSVSWYQQTPGQGLQFLFEYFSETQRNKGNFPGRFSGRQFSNSRSEMNVSTLELGDSALYLCASSLNAGTSDSPLHFGNGTRLTVT.